This T cell receptor (beta chain) was documented in a study of OX40 agonist ivuxolimab in advanced cancers. For this clone: Relative to the germline gene, one junction end is altered; a read error may explain this.

Generated by immunoSEQ multiplex PCR, the TCRdb table keeps only in-frame clones and is missing some. This table holds more than 85,000 clones, 91% found once. Baseline, cycle 4 day 1, and cycle 7 day 1 were the blood sampling points. The CDR3 totals 14 residues. Germline values: CDR1 ENHRY, CDR2 SYGVKD. This TCR derives from an adult with an advanced solid tumor such as melanoma, head and neck, liver or kidney cancer. The chain recombines TRBV10-3 with TRBJ2-7; 9 bases line up with TRBD1. The sample in question was CD4+ or CD8+ T cells sorted from blood, obtained in a trial of the OX40 agonist ivuxolimab. The CDR3 reads CATSWGQGSYEQYF. CDR3 DNA: TGTGCCACCAGTTGGGGACAGGGTTCCTACGAGCAGTACTTC.